The 26 T cell receptor beta chains given below trace back to one sample, sequenced in a study of T cell responses to AZD1222 COVID-19 vaccine. Data came from immunoSEQ multiplex PCR; TCRdb stores just in-frame clones and leaves some out. The sample lists fewer than 180,000 clones; roughly 90% were seen once. The sequenced sample was peripheral blood, obtained 28 days after the second AZD1222 dose. The receptors were sampled from an adult who received the AZD1222 COVID-19 vaccine.

The V and J genes are TRBV28 and TRBJ2-7, with D perhaps given as TRBD1 or TRBD2 (5 bases each). From germline, CDR1 is MDHEN and CDR2 SYDVKM. This CDR3 spans 15 amino acids. The ends were cut back, 7 bases at V and 3 bases at J, with 19 bases in the middle. CDR3 protein: CASKSPWGRDYEQYF. CDR3 DNA: TGTGCCAGCAAATCCCCCTGGGGACGGGACTACGAGCAGTACTTC.

The chain employs TRBV7-9 and TRBJ2-7, with D possibly matching TRBD1 (5 bases). V lost 3 bases to trimming and J lost 0 bases, with 9 bases between them. Germline-derived CDR1 and CDR2 are SEHNR and FQNEAQ (reference sequence). The CDR3 is 14 residues long. CDR3 sequence: CASSFGGASYEQYF. The CDR3 DNA sequence: TGTGCCAGCAGCTTTGGTGGGGCCTCCTACGAGCAGTACTTC.

A single count supports this clone. This chain links TRBV18 with TRBJ2-5; no clear D gene. The CDR3 is made up of 14 amino acids. CDR1 and CDR2 (germline): KGHSH, LQKENI. V lost 2 bases, J lost 3 bases, and 10 bases lay in between. In DNA form, the CDR3 reads TGTGCCAGCTCACCATTGGACGACGAAGAGACCCAGTACTTC. Its translation is CASSPLDDEETQYF. Full variable domain (outside the CDR3, taken from reference TRBV18 and TRBJ2-5): NAGVMQNPRHLVRRRGQEARLRCSPMKGHSHVYWYRQLPEEGLKFMVYLQKENIIDESGMPKERFSAEFPKEGPSILRIQQVVRGDSAAYFCASSPLDDEETQYFGPGTRLLVL.

In this sample, this clone turned up a few times. V and J are TRBV5-1 and TRBJ2-7, with TRBD2 matching over 10 bases. This CDR3 is built from 14 residues. The germline CDR1 and CDR2 sequences are SGHRS and YFSETQ. J gave up 4 bases and V 0 bases, and 1 base lay outside the gene matches. CDR3: CASSLGSGGYEQYF. The CDR3 region has the DNA TGCGCCAGCAGCTTGGGTAGCGGGGGGTACGAGCAGTACTTC.

This chain uses TRBV9 with TRBJ2-5, with D unresolved. The CDR3 consists of 14 residues. Germline lookup yields CDR1 SGDLS and CDR2 YYNGEE. The V end was cut by 2 bases, the J end by 0 bases, with 8 bases between. The CDR3 nucleotides are TGTGCCAGCAGCGTCGGTGGGGACCAAGAGACCCAGTACTTC. This codes for CASSVGGDQETQYF.

This clone appeared a single time. J is TRBJ2-1 and V is TRBV4-1; D unresolved. V gave up 1 base and J gave up 8 bases, with 15 bases separating them. The V gene's germline CDR1 is MGHRA and CDR2 YSYEKL. This CDR3 has 15 amino acids. DNA of the CDR3: TGCGCCAGCAGCCAAGGTTTTGATCGGTTCGATGAGCAGTTCTTC. Translation: CASSQGFDRFDEQFF.

For the CDR3, the DNA is TGTGCCAGCAGCGAGCCCGTCCAGGGAGGTACAGATACGCAGTATTTT. Translated, it gives CASSEPVQGGTDTQYF. The rearrangement uses TRBV11-3 and TRBJ2-3, with D possibly being TRBD2 (6 bases). CDR1 SGHNT and CDR2 YENEEA come from the germline V gene. The CDR3 sequence is 16 residues long. Between the trimmed V and J ends, which lost 5 bases and 3 bases, there was a span of 18 bases.

This clone occurred once. V is TRBV27 and J is TRBJ1-4, with 7 bases that match TRBD1. This CDR3 comprises 14 residues. J was trimmed by 8 bases and V by 4 bases; bases with no gene match: 7. The germline gives CDR1 MNHEY, CDR2 SMNVEV (reference sequence). CDR3 sequence reads: CASSSGQVVEKLFF. The CDR3 nucleotides are TGTGCCAGCAGTTCCGGACAGGTCGTCGAAAAACTGTTTTTT.

The V gene is TRBV30, the J gene TRBJ2-7; TRBD1 aligns across 7 bases. Germline V gene lookup returns CDR1 GTSNPN and CDR2 SVGIG (reference sequence). The CDR3 contains 12 residues. The V segment lost 1 base and the J segment 13 bases; nucleotides outside the gene matches: 10. CDR3 sequence reads: CAWSGDRKSVYF. The DNA for the CDR3 is TGTGCCTGGAGTGGGGACAGAAAATCCGTATACTTC.

The CDR3 loop is CASSLGPGGLADFSYEQYF. The CDR3 bases are TGTGCCAGCAGCTTAGGCCCCGGTGGGCTAGCGGATTTCTCCTACGAGCAGTACTTC. This chain connects TRBV7-9 to TRBJ2-7; 7 bases match TRBD2. CDR1 is SEHNR, CDR2 FQNEAQ, per germline (reference sequence). The J segment lost 0 bases and the V segment lost 1 base, leaving 15 bases of the junction unmatched. The CDR3 length is 19 residues.

V gene TRBV30 combines with J gene TRBJ2-1; D is uncertain. Germline assignment: CDR1 GTSNPN and CDR2 SVGIG (reference sequence). V was pared by 3 bases and J by 6 bases, with 6 bases between. CDR3 length: 11 residues. The chain's CDR3 is CAWRFINEQFF. DNA for the CDR3: TGTGCCTGGAGATTCATCAATGAGCAGTTCTTC.

This rearrangement joins TRBV7-2 to TRBJ1-2; TRBD1 matches 7 bases. Trimming cost V 5 bases and J 6 bases; bases outside gene matches: 12. This CDR3 has 15 residues. CDR1 is SGHTA, CDR2 FQGNSA, per germline. CDR3 amino acids: CASSQKYDRADGYTF. CDR3 bases: TGTGCCAGCAGCCAAAAATATGACAGGGCGGATGGCTACACCTTC. The full variable domain, in which reference TRBV7-2 and TRBJ1-2 provide the parts outside the CDR3, is GAGVSQSPSNKVTEKGKDVELRCDPISGHTALYWYRQSLGQGLEFLIYFQGNSAPDKSGLPSDRFSAERTGGSVSTLTIQRTQQEDSAVYLCASSQKYDRADGYTFGSGTRLTVV.

The V and J genes are TRBV6-6 and TRBJ1-2; D gene uncertain. Germline assignment: CDR1 MNHNY and CDR2 SVGAGI (reference sequence). The CDR3 covers 13 residues. V lost 4 bases, J lost 2 bases, and 8 bases lay in between. CDR3 bases: TGTGCCAGCAGTTTTTCGGGGAACTATGGCTACACCTTC. Amino acids: CASSFSGNYGYTF.

The gene calls are TRBV7-2 and TRBJ1-2; the match to TRBD1 covers 7 bases. In germline, CDR1 is SGHTA, CDR2 FQGNSA. The CDR3 has 14 amino acids. Unmatched junction bases numbered 5, after V lost 3 bases and J lost 4 bases. This CDR3 is CASSFDRARYGYTF. CDR3 coding DNA: TGTGCCAGCAGCTTCGACAGGGCGCGCTATGGCTACACCTTC.

The rearrangement uses TRBV29-1 and TRBJ2-5; 9 bases match TRBD1. Germline CDR1 and CDR2: SQVTM and ANQGSEA. The CDR3 extends over 14 amino acids. V was pared by 6 bases and J by 0 bases, with 5 bases of the junction left unmatched. The CDR3 here is CSVLDRGHQETQYF. Written as DNA, the CDR3 is TGCAGCGTGCTGGACAGGGGCCACCAAGAGACCCAGTACTTC.

This chain connects TRBV6-5 to TRBJ1-3; D gene unclear. The V gene's germline CDR1 is MNHEY and CDR2 SVGAGI. V lost 7 bases and J lost 1, with 14 bases in between. The CDR3 contains 15 residues. Here the CDR3 DNA reads TGTGCCAGCACACCTCATTTGGAGTCTGGAAACACCATATATTTT. Amino acids: CASTPHLESGNTIYF.

This clone was counted a single time. An end of the junction differs from the germline gene, which may be a read error. The J gene is TRBJ1-3, the V gene TRBV6-5; D gene ambiguous. From germline, CDR1 is MNHEY and CDR2 SVGAGI. The CDR3 spans 16 residues. CDR3 DNA: TGTGCCAGCAGCTACTCCCGTGGTCCGGCTGGAAACACCATATATTTT. This codes for CASSYSRGPAGNTIYF.

The chain couples TRBV30 to TRBJ1-4; no clear D gene. From germline, CDR1 is GTSNPN and CDR2 SVGIG (reference sequence). The CDR3 runs to 14 residues. Trimming shortened V by 5 bases and J by 8 bases, and 18 bases separated the two germline ends. The CDR3 DNA is TGTGCCTGGGCCAGAGGGCCCCGGCGGGAAAAACTGTTTTTT. Amino acids: CAWARGPRREKLFF.

The V and J genes are TRBV28 and TRBJ1-1; D is ambiguous. Germline CDR1 MDHEN, CDR2 SYDVKM. V gave up 7 bases and J gave up 7 bases, with 16 bases separating them. This CDR3 has 13 residues. This CDR3 reads CASMVGPGNEAFF. The CDR3 bases are TGTGCCAGCATGGTCGGCCCGGGGAATGAAGCTTTCTTT. Together with reference TRBV28 and TRBJ1-1, the CDR3 gives the full variable domain: DVKVTQSSRYLVKRTGEKVFLECVQDMDHENMFWYRQDPGLGLRLIYFSYDVKMKEKGDIPEGYSVSREKKERFSLILESASTNQTSMYLCASMVGPGNEAFFGQGTRLTVV.

The chain has TRBV27 and TRBJ1-5; the D is unclear. V was shortened by 4 bases and J by 7 bases, with 14 bases between the two germline ends. The CDR3 covers 14 residues. Germline-derived CDR1 and CDR2 are MNHEY and SMNVEV (reference sequence). CDR3 region: CASSWQRAGQPQHF. CDR3 bases: TGTGCCAGCAGTTGGCAAAGGGCCGGGCAGCCCCAGCATTTT.

The chain joins TRBV5-1 to TRBJ1-2; D gene uncertain. Germline V gene lookup returns CDR1 SGHRS and CDR2 YFSETQ. This CDR3 region has 15 residues. Trimming removed 5 bases at V and 2 bases at J, with 16 bases between. The CDR3 DNA reads as TGCGCCAGCAGATCCGACCCGGGGATCAACTATGGCTACACCTTC. Protein: CASRSDPGINYGYTF.

V is TRBV24-1 and J is TRBJ1-1, with D possibly TRBD1 on 5 matching bases. The germline V and J ends were trimmed by 1 base and 4 bases, with 6 bases remaining between them. There are 13 residues in the CDR3. Germline lookup yields CDR1 KGHDR and CDR2 SFDVKD. CDR3 protein: CATSDFGATEAFF. The CDR3 nucleotides read TGTGCCACCAGTGATTTCGGGGCCACTGAAGCTTTCTTT.

The chain carries TRBV18 and TRBJ2-5, with D unresolved. This CDR3 contains 15 residues. Trimming shortened V by 2 bases and J by 1 base, and 11 bases separated the two germline ends. The germline gives CDR1 KGHSH, CDR2 LQKENI. The chain's CDR3 is CASSPLDGPQETQYF. DNA for the CDR3: TGTGCCAGCTCACCATTGGACGGACCCCAAGAGACCCAGTACTTC.

The rearrangement joins TRBV7-9 to TRBJ2-7; D unclear. The CDR3 sequence is 15 residues long. V was shortened by 5 bases and J by 3 bases, with 17 bases between the two germline ends. Germline CDR1 SEHNR, CDR2 FQNEAQ (reference sequence). CDR3 protein: CASSPSRSFNYEQYF. The CDR3 coding sequence is TGTGCCAGCAGCCCCTCGCGCAGCTTCAACTACGAGCAGTACTTC.

V usage is TRBV2 and J usage is TRBJ2-3, with TRBD1 as a possible D gene (6 bases). CDR1 is SNHLY and CDR2 is FYNNEI in the germline V gene. CDR3 length equals 14 residues. Trimming took 6 bases from V and 2 from J, leaving 12 bases between them. The CDR3 coding sequence is TGTGCCAGCAGGGTCGACAGGTTCACAGATACGCAGTATTTT. It is translated as CASRVDRFTDTQYF.

The chain uses TRBV14 and TRBJ1-2; D unclear. Trimming shortened V by 4 bases and J by 4 bases, and 10 bases separated the two germline ends. Germline lookup yields CDR1 SGHDN and CDR2 FVKESK. The CDR3 contains 13 residues. CDR3 nucleotides: TGTGCCAGCAGCCCGCGGTCCCCCTATGGCTACACCTTC. This gives the protein CASSPRSPYGYTF.